The next 6 T cell receptor beta chains were all read from a single sample in a study of CD8 T cells in Susac syndrome. An amount of RNA that ranged from roughly 0.45 to 1 ug was reverse transcribed with random hexamers. MiXCR, applied by TCRdb to the immunoSEQ multiplex PCR reads, yields one record per CDR3 protein. This table holds some 180,000 distinct CDR3 sequences, about 95% found once. Sequencing was carried out using CD4+ T cells from PBMCs. The receptors stem from a human donor with Susac syndrome.

The chain is built from TRBV30 and TRBJ1-2; no clear D gene. Germline CDR1 is GTSNPN and CDR2 is SVGIG (reference sequence). V lost 5 bases and J lost 4, with 11 bases in between. This CDR3 spans 12 amino acids. CDR3 region: CAWDGLFYGYTF. Written as DNA, the CDR3 is TGTGCCTGGGACGGACTGTTCTATGGCTACACCTTC.

The chain employs TRBV15 and TRBJ1-6, with D unresolved. With 0 bases removed from V and 12 bases from J, the gap between germline ends came to 6 bases. The CDR3 runs to 12 residues. The germline CDR1 and CDR2 sequences are LNHNV and YYDKDF (reference sequence). CDR3 amino acids: CATSRDSEPLHF. The CDR3 DNA reads as TGTGCCACCAGCAGAGATTCGGAACCCCTCCACTTT.

The chain uses TRBV5-4 and TRBJ2-3; TRBD1 agrees at 10 bases. This CDR3 is 14 amino acids long. The junction had 4 bases not matched to a gene; V was cut back by 4 bases and J by 5 bases. Germline CDR1 reads SGHNT; CDR2 reads YYREEE (reference sequence). CDR3 in amino acids: CASSTRTGGDTQYF. The CDR3 nucleotides are TGTGCCAGCAGCACTCGGACAGGGGGAGATACGCAGTATTTT. The whole variable domain, filled in from reference TRBV5-4 and TRBJ2-3, reads ETGVTQSPTHLIKTRGQQVTLRCSSQSGHNTVSWYQQALGQGPQFIFQYYREEENGRGNFPPRFSGLQFPNYSSELNVNALELDDSALYLCASSTRTGGDTQYFGPGTRLTVL.

The chain carries TRBV7-9 and TRBJ2-7, with 10 bases fitting TRBD2. The CDR3 length is 15 residues. Per germline, CDR1 SEHNR and CDR2 FQNEAQ (reference sequence). V trimming: 4 bases; J trimming: 2 bases; junction bases outside the gene matches: 5. CDR3 nucleotides: TGTGCCAGCAGCTCACTAGCGGGGTTCACCTACGAGCAGTACTTC. This codes for CASSSLAGFTYEQYF.

This chain links TRBV5-8 with TRBJ2-5; a possible D gene is TRBD2 (7 bases). The V gene lost 2 bases and the J gene lost 7 bases, with 15 bases spanning the gap. The CDR3 spans 14 residues. Per the germline V gene, CDR1 is SGHTS and CDR2 is YDEGEE. In nucleotides, the CDR3 is TGTGCCAGCAGCTTCTCTAGCGGAGGGGGGACCCAGTACTTC. This translates into CASSFSSGGGTQYF.

The chain joins TRBV7-9 to TRBJ2-5, with D tentatively TRBD1 (5 bases). V was clipped by 3 bases and J by 5 bases, with 16 bases between them. CDR1 is SEHNR and CDR2 is FQNEAQ in the germline V gene (reference sequence). CDR3 length: 15 amino acids. CDR3 region: CASSFGRTSLETQYF. The CDR3 DNA follows: TGTGCCAGCAGCTTCGGTCGGACATCTCTGGAGACCCAGTACTTC.